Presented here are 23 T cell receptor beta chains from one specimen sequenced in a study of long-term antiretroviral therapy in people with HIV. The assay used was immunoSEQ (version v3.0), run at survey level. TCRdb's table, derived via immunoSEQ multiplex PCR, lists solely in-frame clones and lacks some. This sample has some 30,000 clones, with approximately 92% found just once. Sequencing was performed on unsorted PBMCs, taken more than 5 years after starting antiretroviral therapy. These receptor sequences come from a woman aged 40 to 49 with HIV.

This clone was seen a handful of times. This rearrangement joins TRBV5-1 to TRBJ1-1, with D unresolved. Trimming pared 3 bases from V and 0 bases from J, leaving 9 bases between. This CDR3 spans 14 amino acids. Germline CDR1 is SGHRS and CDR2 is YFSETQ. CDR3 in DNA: TGCGCCAGCAGCTGGACGAGGATGAACACTGAAGCTTTCTTT. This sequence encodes CASSWTRMNTEAFF.

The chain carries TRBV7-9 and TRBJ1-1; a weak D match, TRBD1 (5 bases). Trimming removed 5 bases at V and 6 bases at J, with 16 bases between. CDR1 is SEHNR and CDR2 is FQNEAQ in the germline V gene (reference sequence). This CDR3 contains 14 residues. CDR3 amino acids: CASSNKGGAAEAFF. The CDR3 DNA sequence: TGTGCCAGCAGCAACAAAGGCGGGGCAGCTGAAGCTTTCTTT.

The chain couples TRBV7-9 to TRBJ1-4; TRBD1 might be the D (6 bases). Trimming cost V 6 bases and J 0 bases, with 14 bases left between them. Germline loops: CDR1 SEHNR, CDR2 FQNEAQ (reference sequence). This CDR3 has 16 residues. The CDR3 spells CASSPTWTATNEKLFF. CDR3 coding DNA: TGTGCCAGCAGTCCAACCTGGACAGCAACTAATGAAAAACTGTTTTTT.

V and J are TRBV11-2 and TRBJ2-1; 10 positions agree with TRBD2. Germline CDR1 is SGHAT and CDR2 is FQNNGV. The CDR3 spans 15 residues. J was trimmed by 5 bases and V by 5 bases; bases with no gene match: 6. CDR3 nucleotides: TGTGCCAGCAGCGCAGAGGGACTAGCGAACAATGAGCAGTTCTTC. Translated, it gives CASSAEGLANNEQFF.

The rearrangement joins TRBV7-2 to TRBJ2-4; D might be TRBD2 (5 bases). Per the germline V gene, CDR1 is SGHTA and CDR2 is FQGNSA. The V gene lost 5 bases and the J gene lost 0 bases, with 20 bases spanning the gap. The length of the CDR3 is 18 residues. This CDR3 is CASSLGLGLALAKNIQYF. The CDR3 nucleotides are TGTGCCAGCAGCCTAGGCTTGGGATTAGCGTTAGCCAAAAACATTCAGTACTTC.

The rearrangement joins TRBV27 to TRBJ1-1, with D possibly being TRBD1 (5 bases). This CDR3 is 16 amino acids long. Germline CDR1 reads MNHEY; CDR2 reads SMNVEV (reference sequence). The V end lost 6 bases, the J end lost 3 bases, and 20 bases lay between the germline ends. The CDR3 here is CASRPTGAVLYTEAFF. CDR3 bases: TGTGCCAGCAGACCCACCGGGGCAGTCTTGTACACTGAAGCTTTCTTT.

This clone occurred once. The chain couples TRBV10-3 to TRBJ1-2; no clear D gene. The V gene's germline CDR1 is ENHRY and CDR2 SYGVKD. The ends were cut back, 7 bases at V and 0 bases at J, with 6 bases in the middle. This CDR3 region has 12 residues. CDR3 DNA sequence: TGTGCCATCAACTCAGCTAACTATGGCTACACCTTC. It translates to CAINSANYGYTF.

For the CDR3, the DNA is TGTGCCAGCAGCGTAGTGGCGGGGGAGGTCCTGAACACTGAAGCTTTCTTT. Its translation is CASSVVAGEVLNTEAFF. The chain employs TRBV9 and TRBJ1-1; D may be TRBD1 (5 bases). V was cut by 0 bases and J by 0 bases, with 15 bases left in between. Germline CDR1 is SGDLS and CDR2 is YYNGEE. This CDR3 spans 17 amino acids.

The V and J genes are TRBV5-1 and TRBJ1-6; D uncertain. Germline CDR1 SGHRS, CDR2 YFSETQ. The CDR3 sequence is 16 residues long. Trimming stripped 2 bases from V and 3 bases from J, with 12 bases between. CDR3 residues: CASSLDLTVYNSPLHF. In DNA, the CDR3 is TGCGCCAGCAGCTTAGACCTGACGGTCTATAATTCACCCCTCCACTTT.

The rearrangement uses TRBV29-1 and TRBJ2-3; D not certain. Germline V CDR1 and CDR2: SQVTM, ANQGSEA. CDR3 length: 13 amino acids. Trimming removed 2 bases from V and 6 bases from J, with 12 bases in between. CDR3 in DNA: TGCAGCGTTGAAACCCCCCAGGTGGATACGCAGTATTTT. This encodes CSVETPQVDTQYF.

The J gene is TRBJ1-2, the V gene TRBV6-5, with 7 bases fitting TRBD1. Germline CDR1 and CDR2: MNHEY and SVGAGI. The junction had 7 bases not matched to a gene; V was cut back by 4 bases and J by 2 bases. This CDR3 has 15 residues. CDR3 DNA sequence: TGTGCCAGCAGTTCAGCCGAGGGGGCGAACTATGGCTACACCTTC. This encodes CASSSAEGANYGYTF.

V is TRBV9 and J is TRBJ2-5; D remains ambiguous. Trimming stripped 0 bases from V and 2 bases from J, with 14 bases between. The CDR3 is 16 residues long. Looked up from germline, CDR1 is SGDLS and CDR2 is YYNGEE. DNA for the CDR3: TGTGCCAGCAGCGTAGCTTTGGGATCATCGCAAGAGACCCAGTACTTC. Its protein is CASSVALGSSQETQYF.

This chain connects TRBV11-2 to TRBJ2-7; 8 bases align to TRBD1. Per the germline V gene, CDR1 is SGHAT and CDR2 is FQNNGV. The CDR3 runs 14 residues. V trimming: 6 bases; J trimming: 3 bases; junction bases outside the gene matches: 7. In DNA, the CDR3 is TGTGCCAGCAGTTCCAAGACAGGGGACTACGAGCAGTACTTC. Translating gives CASSSKTGDYEQYF.

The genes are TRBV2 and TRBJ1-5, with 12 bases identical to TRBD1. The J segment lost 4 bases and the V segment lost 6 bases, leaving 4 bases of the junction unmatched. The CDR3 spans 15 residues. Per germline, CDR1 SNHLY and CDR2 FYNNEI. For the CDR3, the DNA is TGTGCCAGCAGGGGGGGACAGGGGGCAAATCAGCCCCAGCATTTT. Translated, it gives CASRGGQGANQPQHF.

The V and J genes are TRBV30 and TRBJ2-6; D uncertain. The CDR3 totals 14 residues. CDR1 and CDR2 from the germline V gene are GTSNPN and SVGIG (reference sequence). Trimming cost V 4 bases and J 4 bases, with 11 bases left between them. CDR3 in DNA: TGTGCCTGGACAGAGCTAACAGGGGCCAACGTCCTGACTTTC. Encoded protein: CAWTELTGANVLTF. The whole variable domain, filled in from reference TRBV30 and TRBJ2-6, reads SQTIHQWPATLVQPVGSPLSLECTVEGTSNPNLYWYRQAAGRGLQLLFYSVGIGQISSEVPQNLSASRPQDRQFILSSKKLLLSDSGFYLCAWTELTGANVLTFGAGSRLTVL.

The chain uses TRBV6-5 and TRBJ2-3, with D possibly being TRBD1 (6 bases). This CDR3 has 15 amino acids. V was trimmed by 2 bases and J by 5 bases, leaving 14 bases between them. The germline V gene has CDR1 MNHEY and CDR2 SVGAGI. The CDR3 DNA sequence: TGTGCCAGCAGTTACGCGGACGGGACACAAGATACGCAGTATTTT. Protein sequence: CASSYADGTQDTQYF.

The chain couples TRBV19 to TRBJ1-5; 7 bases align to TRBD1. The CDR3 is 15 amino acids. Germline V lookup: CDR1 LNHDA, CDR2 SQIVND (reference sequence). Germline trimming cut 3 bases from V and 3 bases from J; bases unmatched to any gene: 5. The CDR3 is CASSIRGAYNQPQHF. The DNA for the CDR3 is TGTGCCAGTAGTATCAGGGGGGCCTACAATCAGCCCCAGCATTTT. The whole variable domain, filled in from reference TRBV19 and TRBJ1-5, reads DGGITQSPKYLFRKEGQNVTLSCEQNLNHDAMYWYRQDPGQGLRLIYYSQIVNDFQKGDIAEGYSVSREKKESFPLTVTSAQKNPTAFYLCASSIRGAYNQPQHFGDGTRLSIL.

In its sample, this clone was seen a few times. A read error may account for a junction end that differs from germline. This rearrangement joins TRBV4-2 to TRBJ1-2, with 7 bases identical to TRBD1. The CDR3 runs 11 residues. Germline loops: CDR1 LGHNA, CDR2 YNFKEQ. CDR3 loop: CASSHQQGTIF. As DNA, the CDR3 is TGTGCCAGCAGCCACCAACAGGGGACGATCTTC.

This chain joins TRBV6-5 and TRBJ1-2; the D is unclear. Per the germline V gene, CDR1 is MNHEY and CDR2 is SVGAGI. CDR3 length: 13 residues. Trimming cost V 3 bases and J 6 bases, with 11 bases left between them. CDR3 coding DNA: TGTGCCAGCAGTTATGGTGGCGGGGATGGCTACACCTTC. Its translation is CASSYGGGDGYTF.

CDR3 protein: CASSLASSLNTGELFF. The CDR3 DNA is TGCGCCAGCAGCTTGGCCAGTTCACTGAACACCGGGGAGCTGTTTTTT. The chain uses TRBV5-1 and TRBJ2-2, with no clear D. The CDR3 runs to 16 residues. In germline, CDR1 is SGHRS, CDR2 YFSETQ. V gave up 0 bases and J gave up 1 base, with 10 bases separating them.

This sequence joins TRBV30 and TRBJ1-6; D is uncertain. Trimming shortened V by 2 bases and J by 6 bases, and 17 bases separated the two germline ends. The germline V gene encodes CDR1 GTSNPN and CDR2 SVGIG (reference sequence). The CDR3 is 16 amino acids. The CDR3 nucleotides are TGTGCCTGGAGTAGGCCGGGGATCGTTGGTAATTCACCCCTCCACTTT. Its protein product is CAWSRPGIVGNSPLHF.

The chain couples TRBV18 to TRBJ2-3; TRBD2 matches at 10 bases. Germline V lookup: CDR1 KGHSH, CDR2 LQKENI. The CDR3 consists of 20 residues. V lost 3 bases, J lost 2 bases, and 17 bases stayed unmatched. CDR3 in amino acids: CASSPTVGSGGAWNTDTQYF. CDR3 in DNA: TGTGCCAGCTCACCCACCGTGGGGAGCGGGGGGGCCTGGAACACAGATACGCAGTATTTT. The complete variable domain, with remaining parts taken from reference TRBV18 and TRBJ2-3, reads NAGVMQNPRHLVRRRGQEARLRCSPMKGHSHVYWYRQLPEEGLKFMVYLQKENIIDESGMPKERFSAEFPKEGPSILRIQQVVRGDSAAYFCASSPTVGSGGAWNTDTQYFGPGTRLTVL.

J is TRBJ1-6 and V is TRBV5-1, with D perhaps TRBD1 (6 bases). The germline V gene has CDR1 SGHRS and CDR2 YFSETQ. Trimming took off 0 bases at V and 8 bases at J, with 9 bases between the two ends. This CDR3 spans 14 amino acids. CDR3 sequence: CASSLDRADSPLHF. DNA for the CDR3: TGCGCCAGCAGCTTGGACAGGGCGGATTCACCCCTCCACTTT.